What follows describes a single TCR beta chain. These data originate in a study of T cells in Graves' hyperthyroidism and ophthalmopathy. The CDR3 runs 15 residues. CDR1 is SGHAT, CDR2 FQNNGV, per germline. The V and J ends lost 1 base and 6 bases, in that order; junction bases with no gene match: 9. Authors of the study amplified TCR beta CDR3 regions from RNA transcripts. Using the HTBI primer set, a first-round RT-PCR was run on the TCR CDR3. TCRdb passed the multiplex PCR reads through MiXCR, listing each CDR3 protein once. Found here are roughly 500,000 distinct CDR3 sequences, roughly 46% of them singletons; the top ten hold around 20%.

Sequenced material: peripheral blood or thyroid tissue (not recorded which). This TCR was recovered from an adult woman with Graves' disease, either hyperthyroidism or ophthalmopathy (not recorded which). This chain uses TRBV11-2 with TRBJ2-7; 7 nucleotides align to TRBD1. The CDR3 sequence is CASSLAPTGSAEQYF. The DNA for the CDR3 is TGTGCCAGCAGCTTAGCGCCGACAGGGAGCGCCGAGCAGTACTTC.